This TCR beta chain was observed in a study of T cell repertoires in cytomegalovirus infection. TCRdb re-called the reads with MiXCR, one entry per CDR3 protein. The sample carries roughly 600,000 distinct CDR3 sequences, 24% recorded once. Germline CDR1 and CDR2: MNHNY and SVGAGI (reference sequence). V lost 0 bases and J lost 4, with 15 bases in between. CDR3 length: 16 amino acids. The TCR comes from a human donor in good health (CMV status not recorded). Some clones in this sample may be carry-over from other donors' samples. The specimen was CD8+ T cells from PBMCs. The chain links TRBV6-6 to TRBJ1-2, with D perhaps TRBD1 (5 bases). The CDR3 sequence: CASSYSGPFSGYGYTF. For the CDR3, the DNA is TGTGCCAGCAGTTACTCGGGACCCTTTTCCGGCTATGGCTACACCTTC.